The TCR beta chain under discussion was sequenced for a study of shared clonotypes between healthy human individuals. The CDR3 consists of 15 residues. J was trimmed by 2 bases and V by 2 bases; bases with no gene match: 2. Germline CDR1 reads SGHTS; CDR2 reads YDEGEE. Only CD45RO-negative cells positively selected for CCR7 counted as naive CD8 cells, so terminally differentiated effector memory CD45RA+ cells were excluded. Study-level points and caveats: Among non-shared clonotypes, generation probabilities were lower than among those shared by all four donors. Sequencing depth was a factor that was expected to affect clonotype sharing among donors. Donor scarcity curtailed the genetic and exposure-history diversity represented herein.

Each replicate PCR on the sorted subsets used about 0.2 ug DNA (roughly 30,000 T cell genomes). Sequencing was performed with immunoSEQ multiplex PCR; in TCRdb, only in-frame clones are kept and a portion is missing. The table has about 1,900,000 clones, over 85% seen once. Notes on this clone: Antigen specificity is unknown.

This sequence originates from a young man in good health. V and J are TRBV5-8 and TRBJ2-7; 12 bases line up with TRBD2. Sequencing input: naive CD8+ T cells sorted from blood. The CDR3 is CASSLRTSGAYEQYF. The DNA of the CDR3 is TGTGCCAGCAGCTTACGGACTAGCGGGGCCTACGAGCAGTACTTC. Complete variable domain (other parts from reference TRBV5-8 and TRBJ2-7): EAGVTQSPTHLIKTRGQQATLRCSPISGHTSVYWYQQALGLGLQFLLWYDEGEERNRGNFPPRFSGRQFPNYSSELNVNALELEDSALYLCASSLRTSGAYEQYFGPGTRLTVT.